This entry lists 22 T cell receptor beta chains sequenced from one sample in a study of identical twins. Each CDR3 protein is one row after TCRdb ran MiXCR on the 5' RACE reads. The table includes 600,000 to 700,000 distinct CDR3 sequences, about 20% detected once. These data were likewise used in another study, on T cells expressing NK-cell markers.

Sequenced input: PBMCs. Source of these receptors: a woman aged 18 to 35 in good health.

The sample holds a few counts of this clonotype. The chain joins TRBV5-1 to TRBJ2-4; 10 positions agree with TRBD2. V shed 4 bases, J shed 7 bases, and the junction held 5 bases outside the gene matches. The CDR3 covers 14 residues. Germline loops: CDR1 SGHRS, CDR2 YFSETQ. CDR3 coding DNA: TGCGCCAGCAGCCCTAGCGGGGGAGGGAACATTCAGTACTTC. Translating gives CASSPSGGGNIQYF.

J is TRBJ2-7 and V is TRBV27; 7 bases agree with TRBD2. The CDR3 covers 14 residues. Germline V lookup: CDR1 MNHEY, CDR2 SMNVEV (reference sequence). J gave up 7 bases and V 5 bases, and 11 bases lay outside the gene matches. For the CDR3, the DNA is TGTGCCAGCAGTCCCGAGCGGGACCGAGAGGAGCAGTACTTC. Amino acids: CASSPERDREEQYF.

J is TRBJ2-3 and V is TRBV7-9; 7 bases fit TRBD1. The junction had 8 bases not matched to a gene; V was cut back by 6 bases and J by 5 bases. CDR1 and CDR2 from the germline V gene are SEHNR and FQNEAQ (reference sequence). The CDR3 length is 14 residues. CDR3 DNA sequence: TGTGCCAGCAGTCTAACAGGGGCTGGAGATACGCAGTATTTT. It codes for CASSLTGAGDTQYF.

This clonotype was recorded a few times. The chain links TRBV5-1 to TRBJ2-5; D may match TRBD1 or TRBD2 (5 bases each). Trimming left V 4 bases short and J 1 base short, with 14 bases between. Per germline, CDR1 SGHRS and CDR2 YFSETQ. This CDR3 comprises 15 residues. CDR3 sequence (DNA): TGCGCCAGCAGCCGGGTGGGACCTACCCAAGAGACCCAGTACTTC. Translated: CASSRVGPTQETQYF.

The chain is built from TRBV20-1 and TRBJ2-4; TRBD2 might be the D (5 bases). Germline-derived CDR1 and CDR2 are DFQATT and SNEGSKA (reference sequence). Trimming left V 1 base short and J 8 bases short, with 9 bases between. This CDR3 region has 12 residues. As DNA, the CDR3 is TGCAGTGCTAGAGCCAGCGGTGACATTCAGTACTTC. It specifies CSARASGDIQYF.

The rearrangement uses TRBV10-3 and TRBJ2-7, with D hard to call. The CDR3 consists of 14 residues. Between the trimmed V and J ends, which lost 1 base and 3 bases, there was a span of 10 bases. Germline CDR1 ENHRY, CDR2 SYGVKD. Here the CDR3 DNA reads TGTGCCATCAGTGAGTATAGCTGGTACTACGAGCAGTACTTC. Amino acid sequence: CAISEYSWYYEQYF.

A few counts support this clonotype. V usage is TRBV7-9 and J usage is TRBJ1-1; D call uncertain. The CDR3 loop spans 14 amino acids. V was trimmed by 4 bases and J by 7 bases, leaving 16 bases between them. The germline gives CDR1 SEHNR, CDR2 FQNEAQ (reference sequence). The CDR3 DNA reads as TGTGCCAGCAGCTCCACACGGACTGAGAGTGAAGCTTTCTTT. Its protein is CASSSTRTESEAFF.

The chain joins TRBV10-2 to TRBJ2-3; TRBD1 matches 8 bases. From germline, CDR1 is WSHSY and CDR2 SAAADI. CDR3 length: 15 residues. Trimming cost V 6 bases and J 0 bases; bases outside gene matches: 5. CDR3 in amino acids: CASRFTGGSTDTQYF. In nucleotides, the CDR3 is TGCGCCAGCAGGTTTACAGGGGGGAGCACAGATACGCAGTATTTT.

The CDR3 DNA follows: TGTGCCAGCAGCCCCCCGGGACTAGTAGGTTTTCGGTACTTC. Translation gives CASSPPGLVGFRYF. The rearrangement links TRBV9 to TRBJ2-7, with 8 bases aligning to TRBD2. In germline, CDR1 is SGDLS, CDR2 YYNGEE. The V segment lost 4 bases and the J segment 12 bases; nucleotides outside the gene matches: 15. The CDR3 runs to 14 residues.

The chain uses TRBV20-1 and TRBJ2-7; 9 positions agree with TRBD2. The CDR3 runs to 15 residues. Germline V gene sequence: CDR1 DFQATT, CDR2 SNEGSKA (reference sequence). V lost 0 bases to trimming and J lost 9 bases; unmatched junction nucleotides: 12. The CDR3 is CSARDHSGSLKGQYF. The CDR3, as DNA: TGCAGTGCTAGAGACCATAGCGGGAGTCTTAAAGGGCAGTACTTC.

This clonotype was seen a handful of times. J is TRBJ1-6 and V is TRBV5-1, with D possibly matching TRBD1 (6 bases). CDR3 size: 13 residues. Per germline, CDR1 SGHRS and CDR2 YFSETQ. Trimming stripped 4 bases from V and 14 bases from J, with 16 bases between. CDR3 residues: CASSHDRQAALHF. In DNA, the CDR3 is TGCGCCAGCAGCCACGATAGACAGGCGGCCCTCCACTTT.

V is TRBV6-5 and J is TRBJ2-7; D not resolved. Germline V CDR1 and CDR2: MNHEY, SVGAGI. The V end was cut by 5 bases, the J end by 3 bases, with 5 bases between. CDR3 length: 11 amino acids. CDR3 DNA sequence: TGTGCCAGCAGTCACAACTACGAGCAGTACTTC. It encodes CASSHNYEQYF.

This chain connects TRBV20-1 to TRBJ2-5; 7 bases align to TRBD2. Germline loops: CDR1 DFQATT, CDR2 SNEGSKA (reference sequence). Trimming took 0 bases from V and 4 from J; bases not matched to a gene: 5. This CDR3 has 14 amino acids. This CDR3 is CSARDGSSGETQYF. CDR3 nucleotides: TGCAGTGCTAGAGATGGGTCTAGCGGAGAGACCCAGTACTTC.

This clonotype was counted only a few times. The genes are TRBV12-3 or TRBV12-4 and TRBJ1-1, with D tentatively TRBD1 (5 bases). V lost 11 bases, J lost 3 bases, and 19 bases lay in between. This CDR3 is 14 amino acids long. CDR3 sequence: CALGWDSGYTEAFF. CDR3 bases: TGTGCCCTCGGGTGGGACTCGGGGTACACTGAAGCTTTCTTT.

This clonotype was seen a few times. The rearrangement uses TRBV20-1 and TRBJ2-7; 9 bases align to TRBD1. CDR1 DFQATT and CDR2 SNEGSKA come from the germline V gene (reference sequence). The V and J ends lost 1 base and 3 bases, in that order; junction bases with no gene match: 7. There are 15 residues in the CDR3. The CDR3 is CSARGSGQGVYEQYF. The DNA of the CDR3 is TGCAGTGCTAGAGGTTCGGGACAGGGTGTCTACGAGCAGTACTTC.

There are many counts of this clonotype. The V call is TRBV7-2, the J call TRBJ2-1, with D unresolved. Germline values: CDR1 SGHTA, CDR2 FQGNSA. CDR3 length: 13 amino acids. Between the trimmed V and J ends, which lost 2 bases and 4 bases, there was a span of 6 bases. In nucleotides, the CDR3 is TGTGCCAGCAGCTTATCTGCATACAATGAGCAGTTCTTC. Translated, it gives CASSLSAYNEQFF.

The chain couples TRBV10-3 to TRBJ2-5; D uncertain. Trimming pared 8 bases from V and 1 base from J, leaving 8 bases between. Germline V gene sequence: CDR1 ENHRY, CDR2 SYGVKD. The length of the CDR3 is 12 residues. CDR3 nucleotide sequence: TGTGCCATCGCTCGCGGCCAAGAGACCCAGTACTTC. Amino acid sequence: CAIARGQETQYF.

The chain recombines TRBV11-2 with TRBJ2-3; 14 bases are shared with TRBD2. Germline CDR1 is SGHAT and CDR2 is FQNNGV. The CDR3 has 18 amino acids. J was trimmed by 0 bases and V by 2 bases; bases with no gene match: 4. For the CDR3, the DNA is TGTGCCAGCAGCTTAATAAGACTAGCGGGAGGGAGCACAGATACGCAGTATTTT. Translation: CASSLIRLAGGSTDTQYF.

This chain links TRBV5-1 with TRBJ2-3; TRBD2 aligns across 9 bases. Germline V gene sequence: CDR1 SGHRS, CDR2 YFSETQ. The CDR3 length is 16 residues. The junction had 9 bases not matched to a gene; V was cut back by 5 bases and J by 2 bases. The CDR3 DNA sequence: TGCGCCAGCAGGCCGATCCTAGCGGGGAACACAGATACGCAGTATTTT. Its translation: CASRPILAGNTDTQYF.

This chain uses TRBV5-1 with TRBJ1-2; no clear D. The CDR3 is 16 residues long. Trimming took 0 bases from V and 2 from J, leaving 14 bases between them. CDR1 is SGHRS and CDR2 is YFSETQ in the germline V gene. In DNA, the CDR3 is TGCGCCAGCAGCTTGGGGCCAGGCGGAGGGAACTATGGCTACACCTTC. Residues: CASSLGPGGGNYGYTF.

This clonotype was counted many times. The CDR3 nucleotides read TGTGCCAGCGCCCGGGGGCATGAGCAGTTCTTC. Translating it yields CASARGHEQFF. J is TRBJ2-1 and V is TRBV12-3 or TRBV12-4; the D gene could be TRBD1 or TRBD2 (6 bases each). V was pared by 8 bases and J by 8 bases, with 10 bases between. The CDR3 extends over 11 amino acids.

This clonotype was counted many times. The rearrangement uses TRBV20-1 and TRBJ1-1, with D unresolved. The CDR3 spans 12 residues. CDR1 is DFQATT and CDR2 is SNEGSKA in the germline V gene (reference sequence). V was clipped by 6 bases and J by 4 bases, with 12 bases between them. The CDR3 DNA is TGCAGTGCGAGTAAGGGTGGCACTGAAGCTTTCTTT. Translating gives CSASKGGTEAFF.